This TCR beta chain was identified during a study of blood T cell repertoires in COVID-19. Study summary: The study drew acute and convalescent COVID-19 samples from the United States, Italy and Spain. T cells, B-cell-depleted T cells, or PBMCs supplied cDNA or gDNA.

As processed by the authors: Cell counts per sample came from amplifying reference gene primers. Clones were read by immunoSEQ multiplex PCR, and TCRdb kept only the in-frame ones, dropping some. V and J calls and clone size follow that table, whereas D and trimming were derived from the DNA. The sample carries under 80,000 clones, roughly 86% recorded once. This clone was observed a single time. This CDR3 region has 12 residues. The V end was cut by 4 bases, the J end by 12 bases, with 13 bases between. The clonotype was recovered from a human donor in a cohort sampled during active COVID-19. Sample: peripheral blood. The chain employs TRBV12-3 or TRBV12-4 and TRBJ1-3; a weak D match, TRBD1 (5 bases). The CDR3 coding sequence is TGTGCCAGCAGTTCGGGGGACGGGGGCATATATTTT. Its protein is CASSSGDGGIYF.